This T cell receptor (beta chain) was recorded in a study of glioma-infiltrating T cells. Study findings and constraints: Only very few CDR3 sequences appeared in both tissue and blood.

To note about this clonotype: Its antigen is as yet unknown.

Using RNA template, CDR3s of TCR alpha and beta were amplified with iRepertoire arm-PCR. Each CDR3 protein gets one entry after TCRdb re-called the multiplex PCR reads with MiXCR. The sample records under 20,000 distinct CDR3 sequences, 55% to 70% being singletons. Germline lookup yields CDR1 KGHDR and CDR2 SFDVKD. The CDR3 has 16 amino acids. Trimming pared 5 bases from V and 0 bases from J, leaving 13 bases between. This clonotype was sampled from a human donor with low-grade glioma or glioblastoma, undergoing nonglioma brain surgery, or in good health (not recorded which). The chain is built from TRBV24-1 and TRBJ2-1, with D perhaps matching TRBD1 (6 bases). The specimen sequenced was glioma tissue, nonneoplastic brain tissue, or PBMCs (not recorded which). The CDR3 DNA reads TGTGCCACCAGTGGTAACAGGGCAAGCTCCTACAATGAGCAGTTCTTC. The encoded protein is CATSGNRASSYNEQFF.